This T cell receptor (beta chain) is drawn from a study of identifying expanded T cells in peripheral blood. As concerns this clone: Antigen unknown.

Study outcomes and limitations: Approximately two-week clone count variance significantly increased as total template count grew. About 1.2 clones differed between technical replicates, versus 16.4 and 19 over time.

Assay: immunoSEQ multiplex PCR; the TCRdb copy retains only in-frame clones and omits some. In the table there are some 90,000 clones, around 85% of which are singletons. Collection occurred without any documented infections or immune events in donors. This clonotype originated in a person between 18 and 69 years old in good health. The sample was blood.

This CDR3 reads CASAYPKYPTGRWVPNTEAFF. The CDR3 coding sequence is TGTGCCAGCGCTTACCCCAAATATCCTACAGGGCGCTGGGTGCCGAACACTGAAGCTTTCTTT. The chain combines TRBV2 with TRBJ1-1, with D possibly TRBD1 on 6 matching bases. There are 21 residues in the CDR3. The V and J ends lost 8 bases and 1 base respectively, with 35 bases between them. Germline CDR1 and CDR2: SNHLY and FYNNEI.